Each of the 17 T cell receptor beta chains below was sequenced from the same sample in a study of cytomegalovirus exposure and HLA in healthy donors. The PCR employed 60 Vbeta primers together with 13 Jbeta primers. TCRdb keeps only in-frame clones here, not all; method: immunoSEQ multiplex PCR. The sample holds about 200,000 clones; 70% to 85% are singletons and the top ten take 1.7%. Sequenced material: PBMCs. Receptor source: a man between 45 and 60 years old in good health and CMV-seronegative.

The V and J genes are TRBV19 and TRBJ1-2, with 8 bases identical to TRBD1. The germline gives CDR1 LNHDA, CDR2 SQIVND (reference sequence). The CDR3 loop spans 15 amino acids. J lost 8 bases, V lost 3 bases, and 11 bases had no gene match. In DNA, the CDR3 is TGTGCCAGTAGTATTGGGACAGGAGGCCCGTGGGGCTACACCTTC. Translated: CASSIGTGGPWGYTF.

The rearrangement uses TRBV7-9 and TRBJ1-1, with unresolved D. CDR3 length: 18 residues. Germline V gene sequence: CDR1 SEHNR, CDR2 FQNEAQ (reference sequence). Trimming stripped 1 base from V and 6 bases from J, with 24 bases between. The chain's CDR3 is CASSLEEGERKRVAEAFF. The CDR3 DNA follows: TGTGCCAGCAGCTTAGAGGAGGGAGAAAGGAAACGTGTCGCTGAAGCTTTCTTT. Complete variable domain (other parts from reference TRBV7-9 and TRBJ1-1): DTGVSQNPRHKITKRGQNVTFRCDPISEHNRLYWYRQTLGQGPEFLTYFQNEAQLEKSRLLSDRFSAERPKGSFSTLEIQRTEQGDSAMYLCASSLEEGERKRVAEAFFGQGTRLTVV.

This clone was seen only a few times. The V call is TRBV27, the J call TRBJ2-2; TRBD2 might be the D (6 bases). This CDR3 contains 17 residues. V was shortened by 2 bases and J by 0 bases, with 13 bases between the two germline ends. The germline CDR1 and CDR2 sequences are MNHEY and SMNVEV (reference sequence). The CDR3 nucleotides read TGTGCCAGCAGTTTAAAATTGAGGACTACGAACACCGGGGAGCTGTTTTTT. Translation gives CASSLKLRTTNTGELFF.

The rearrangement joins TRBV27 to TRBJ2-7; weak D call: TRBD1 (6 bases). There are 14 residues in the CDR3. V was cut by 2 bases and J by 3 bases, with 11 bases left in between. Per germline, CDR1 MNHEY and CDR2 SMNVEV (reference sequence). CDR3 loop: CASSLQGTLYEQYF. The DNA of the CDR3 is TGTGCCAGCAGTTTACAGGGGACCCTCTACGAGCAGTACTTC.

CDR3 amino acids: CASSLQAGNTEAFF. CDR3 DNA: TGTGCCAGCAGCCTCCAGGCTGGGAACACTGAAGCTTTCTTT. The chain combines TRBV5-4 with TRBJ1-1; no clear D. The germline V and J ends were trimmed by 4 bases and 1 base, with 11 bases remaining between them. CDR1 is SGHNT and CDR2 is YYREEE in the germline V gene (reference sequence). The CDR3 contains 14 residues.

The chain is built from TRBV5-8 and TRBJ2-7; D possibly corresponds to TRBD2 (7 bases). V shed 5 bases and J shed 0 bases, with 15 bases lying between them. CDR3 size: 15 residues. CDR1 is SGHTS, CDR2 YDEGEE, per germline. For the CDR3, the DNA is TGTGCCAGCAGATTTACAGGGACTATCTCCTACGAGCAGTACTTC. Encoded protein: CASRFTGTISYEQYF.

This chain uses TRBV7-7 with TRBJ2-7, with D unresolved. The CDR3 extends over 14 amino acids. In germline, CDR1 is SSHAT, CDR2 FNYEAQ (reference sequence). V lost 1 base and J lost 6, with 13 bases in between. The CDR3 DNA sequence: TGTGCCAGCAGCTTAGTCCCTAGTGATGGCGAGCAGTACTTC. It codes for CASSLVPSDGEQYF.

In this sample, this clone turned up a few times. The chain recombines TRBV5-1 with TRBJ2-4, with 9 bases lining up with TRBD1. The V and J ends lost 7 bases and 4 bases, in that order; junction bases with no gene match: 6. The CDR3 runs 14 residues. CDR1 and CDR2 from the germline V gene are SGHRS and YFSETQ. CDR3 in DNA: TGCGCCAGCGCTAAGGGGACAGGGAAAAACATTCAGTACTTC. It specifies CASAKGTGKNIQYF.

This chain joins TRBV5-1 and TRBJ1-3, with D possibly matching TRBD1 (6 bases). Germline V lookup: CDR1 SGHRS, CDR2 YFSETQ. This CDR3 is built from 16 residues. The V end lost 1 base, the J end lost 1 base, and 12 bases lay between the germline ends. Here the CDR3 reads CASSLTGTESGNTIYF. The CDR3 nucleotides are TGCGCCAGCAGCTTGACAGGGACCGAGTCTGGAAACACCATATATTTT.

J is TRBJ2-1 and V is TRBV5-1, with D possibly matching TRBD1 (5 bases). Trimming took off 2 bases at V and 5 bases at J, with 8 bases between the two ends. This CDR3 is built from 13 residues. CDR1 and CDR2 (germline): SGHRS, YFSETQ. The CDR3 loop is CASSFDSNNEQFF. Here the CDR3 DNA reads TGCGCCAGCAGCTTTGACAGCAACAATGAGCAGTTCTTC.

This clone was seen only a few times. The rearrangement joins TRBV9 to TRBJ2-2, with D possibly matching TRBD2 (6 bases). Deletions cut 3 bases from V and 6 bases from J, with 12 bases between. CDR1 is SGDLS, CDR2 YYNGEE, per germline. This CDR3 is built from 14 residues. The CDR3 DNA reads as TGTGCCAGCAGCGAAGTAGGGGAGGCCGGGGAGCTGTTTTTT. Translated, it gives CASSEVGEAGELFF.

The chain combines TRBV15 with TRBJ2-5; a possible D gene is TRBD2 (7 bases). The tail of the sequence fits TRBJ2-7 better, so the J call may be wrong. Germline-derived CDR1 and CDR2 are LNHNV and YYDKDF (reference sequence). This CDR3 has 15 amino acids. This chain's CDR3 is CATSRVLGRGYEQYF. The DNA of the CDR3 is TGTGCCACCAGCAGAGTGCTAGGGAGGGGGTACGAGCAGTACTTC.

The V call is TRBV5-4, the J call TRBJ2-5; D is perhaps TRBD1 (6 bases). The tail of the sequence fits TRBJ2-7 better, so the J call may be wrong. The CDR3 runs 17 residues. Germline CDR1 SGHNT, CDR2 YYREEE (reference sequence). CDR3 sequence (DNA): TGTGCCAGCAGCTCATTGGGGTTCGTCAGGGGCCCCTACGAGCAGTACTTC. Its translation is CASSSLGFVRGPYEQYF.

The CDR3 here is CASSLNRAEETQYF. The CDR3 DNA is TGCGCCAGCAGCCTTAACAGGGCCGAAGAGACCCAGTACTTC. The chain links TRBV5-1 to TRBJ2-5; D might be TRBD1 (6 bases). V lost 4 bases and J 3 bases, leaving 13 bases between the germline ends. CDR1 SGHRS and CDR2 YFSETQ come from the germline V gene. This CDR3 spans 14 amino acids.

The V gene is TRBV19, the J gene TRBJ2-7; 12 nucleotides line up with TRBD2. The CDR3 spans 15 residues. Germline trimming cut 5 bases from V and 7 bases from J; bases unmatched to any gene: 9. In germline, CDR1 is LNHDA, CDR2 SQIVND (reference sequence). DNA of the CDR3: TGTGCCAGTAGTCCTGAGACTAGCGGGAGTGCAGAGCAGTACTTC. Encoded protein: CASSPETSGSAEQYF. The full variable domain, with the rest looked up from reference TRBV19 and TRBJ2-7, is DGGITQSPKYLFRKEGQNVTLSCEQNLNHDAMYWYRQDPGQGLRLIYYSQIVNDFQKGDIAEGYSVSREKKESFPLTVTSAQKNPTAFYLCASSPETSGSAEQYFGPGTRLTVT.

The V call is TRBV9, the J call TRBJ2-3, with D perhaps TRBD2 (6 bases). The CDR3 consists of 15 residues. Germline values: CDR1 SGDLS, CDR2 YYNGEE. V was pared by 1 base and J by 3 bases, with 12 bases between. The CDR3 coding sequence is TGTGCCAGCAGCGTACACGGGAGTTTGACAGATACGCAGTATTTT. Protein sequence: CASSVHGSLTDTQYF.

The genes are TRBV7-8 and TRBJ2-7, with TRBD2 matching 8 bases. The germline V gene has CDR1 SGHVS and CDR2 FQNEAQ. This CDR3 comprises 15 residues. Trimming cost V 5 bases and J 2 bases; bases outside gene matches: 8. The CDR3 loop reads CASSGARRGAYEQYF. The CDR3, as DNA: TGTGCCAGCAGCGGAGCTAGGCGGGGGGCCTACGAGCAGTACTTC.